This TCR beta chain was profiled in a study of control samples from healthy donors and cancer patients. The table came from immunoSEQ multiplex PCR; TCRdb's copy has only in-frame clones and leaves some out. Of about 150,000 clones listed, about 94% are singletons. Germline CDR1 is SGHAT and CDR2 is FQNNGV. The CDR3 is 13 residues long. V was pared by 1 base and J by 5 bases, with 6 bases between. The sample consisted of blood. The rearrangement links TRBV11-2 to TRBJ2-4; D remains unclear. The sequence was collected from a man in his forties or fifties in good health. The DNA for the CDR3 is TGTGCCAGCAGCTTAGGGGCCGAAAACATTCAGTACTTC. It encodes CASSLGAENIQYF.